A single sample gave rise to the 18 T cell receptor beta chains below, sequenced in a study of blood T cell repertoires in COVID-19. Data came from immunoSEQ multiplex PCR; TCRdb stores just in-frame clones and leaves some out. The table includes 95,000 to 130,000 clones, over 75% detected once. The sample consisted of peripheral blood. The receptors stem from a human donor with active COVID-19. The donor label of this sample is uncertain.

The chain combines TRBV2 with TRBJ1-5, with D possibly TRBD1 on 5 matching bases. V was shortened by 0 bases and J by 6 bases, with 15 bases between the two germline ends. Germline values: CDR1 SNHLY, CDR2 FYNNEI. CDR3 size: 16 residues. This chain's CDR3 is CASSEAPGGIPQPQHF. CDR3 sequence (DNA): TGTGCCAGCAGTGAAGCTCCCGGGGGGATCCCTCAGCCCCAGCATTTT. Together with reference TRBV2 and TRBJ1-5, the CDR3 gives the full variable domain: EPEVTQTPSHQVTQMGQEVILRCVPISNHLYFYWYRQILGQKVEFLVSFYNNEISEKSEIFDDQFSVERPDGSNFTLKIRSTKLEDSAMYFCASSEAPGGIPQPQHFGDGTRLSIL.

The chain's CDR3 is CASSPTSYEQYF. The CDR3 DNA reads as TGTGCCAGCAGCCCCACATCCTACGAGCAGTACTTC. The J gene is TRBJ2-7, the V gene TRBV11-2; unclear D gene. CDR1 is SGHAT and CDR2 is FQNNGV in the germline V gene. The ends were cut back, 5 bases at V and 1 base at J, with 6 bases in the middle. The CDR3 covers 12 residues.

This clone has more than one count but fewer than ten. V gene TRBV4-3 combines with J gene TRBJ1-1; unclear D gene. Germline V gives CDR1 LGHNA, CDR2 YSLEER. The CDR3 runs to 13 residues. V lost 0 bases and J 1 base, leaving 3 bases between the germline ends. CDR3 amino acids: CASSQDGNTEAFF. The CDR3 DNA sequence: TGCGCCAGCAGCCAAGACGGGAACACTGAAGCTTTCTTT.

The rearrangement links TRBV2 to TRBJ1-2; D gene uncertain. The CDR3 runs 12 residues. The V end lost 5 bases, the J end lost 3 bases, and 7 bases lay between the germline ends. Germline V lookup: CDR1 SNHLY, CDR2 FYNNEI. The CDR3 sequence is CASSTADYGYTF. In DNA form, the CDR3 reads TGTGCCAGCAGTACAGCTGACTATGGCTACACCTTC.

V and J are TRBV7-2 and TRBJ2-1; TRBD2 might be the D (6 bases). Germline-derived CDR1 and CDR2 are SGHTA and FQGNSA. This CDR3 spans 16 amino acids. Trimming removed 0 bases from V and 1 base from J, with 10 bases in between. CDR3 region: CASSLAGSGSYNEQFF. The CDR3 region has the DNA TGTGCCAGCAGCTTAGCGGGTAGCGGTTCCTACAATGAGCAGTTCTTC.

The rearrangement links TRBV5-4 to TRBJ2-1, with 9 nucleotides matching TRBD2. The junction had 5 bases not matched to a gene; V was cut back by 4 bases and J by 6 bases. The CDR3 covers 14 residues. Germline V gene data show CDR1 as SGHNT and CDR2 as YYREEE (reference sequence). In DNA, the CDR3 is TGTGCCAGCAGCCCGGGACTAGCTGCCAATGAGCAGTTCTTC. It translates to CASSPGLAANEQFF.

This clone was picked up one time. For the CDR3, the DNA is TGTGCCACCGAGATTAGACAGAGAAACTATGGCTACACCTTC. Residues: CATEIRQRNYGYTF. The chain employs TRBV2 and TRBJ1-2; the D gene is possibly TRBD1 (5 bases). Between the trimmed V and J ends, which lost 10 bases and 2 bases, there was a span of 17 bases. In germline, CDR1 is SNHLY, CDR2 FYNNEI. The CDR3 consists of 14 residues.

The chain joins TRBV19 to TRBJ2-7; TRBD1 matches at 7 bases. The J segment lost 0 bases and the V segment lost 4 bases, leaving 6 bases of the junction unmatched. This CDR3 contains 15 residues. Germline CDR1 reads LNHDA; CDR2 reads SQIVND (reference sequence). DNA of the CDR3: TGTGCCAGTAGTAACCGGGACAGAAGCTCCTACGAGCAGTACTTC. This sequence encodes CASSNRDRSSYEQYF.

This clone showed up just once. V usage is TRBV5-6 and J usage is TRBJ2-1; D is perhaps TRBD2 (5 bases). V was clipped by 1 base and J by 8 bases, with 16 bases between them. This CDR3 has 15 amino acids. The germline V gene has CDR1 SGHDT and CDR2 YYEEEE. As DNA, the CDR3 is TGTGCCAGCAGCTTGTTAAGCGGAGAGGGCGATGAGCAGTTCTTC. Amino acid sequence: CASSLLSGEGDEQFF.

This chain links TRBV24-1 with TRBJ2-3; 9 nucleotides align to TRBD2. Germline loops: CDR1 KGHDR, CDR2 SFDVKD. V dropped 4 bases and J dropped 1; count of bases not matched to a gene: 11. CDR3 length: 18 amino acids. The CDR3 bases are TGTGCCACCAGTGACCCACTCAGCGGGGGGCGGGGCACAGATACGCAGTATTTT. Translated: CATSDPLSGGRGTDTQYF.

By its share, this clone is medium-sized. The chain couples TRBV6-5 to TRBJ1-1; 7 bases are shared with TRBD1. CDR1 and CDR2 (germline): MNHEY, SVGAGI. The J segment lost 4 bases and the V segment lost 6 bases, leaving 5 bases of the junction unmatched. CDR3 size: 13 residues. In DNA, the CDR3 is TGTGCCAGCAGGTTTACAGGGGTCACTGAAGCTTTCTTT. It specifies CASRFTGVTEAFF.

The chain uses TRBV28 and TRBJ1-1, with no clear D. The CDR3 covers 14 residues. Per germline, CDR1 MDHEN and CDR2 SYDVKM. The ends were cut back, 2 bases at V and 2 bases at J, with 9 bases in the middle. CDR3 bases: TGTGCCAGCAGTTTAGTCCAGATTAACACTGAAGCTTTCTTT. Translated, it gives CASSLVQINTEAFF.

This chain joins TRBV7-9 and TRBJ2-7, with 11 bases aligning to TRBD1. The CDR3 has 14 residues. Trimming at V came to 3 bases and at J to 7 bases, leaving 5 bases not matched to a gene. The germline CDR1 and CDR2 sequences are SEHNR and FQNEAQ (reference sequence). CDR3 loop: CASSFPGQGGEQYF. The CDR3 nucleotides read TGTGCCAGCAGCTTCCCGGGACAGGGGGGTGAGCAGTACTTC.

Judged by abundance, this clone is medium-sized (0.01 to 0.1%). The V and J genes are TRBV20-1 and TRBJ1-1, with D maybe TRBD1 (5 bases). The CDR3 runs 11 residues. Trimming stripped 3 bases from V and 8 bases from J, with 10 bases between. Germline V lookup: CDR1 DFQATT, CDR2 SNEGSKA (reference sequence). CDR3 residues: CSASKRDEAFF. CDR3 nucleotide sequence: TGCAGTGCTAGTAAGCGGGACGAAGCTTTCTTT.

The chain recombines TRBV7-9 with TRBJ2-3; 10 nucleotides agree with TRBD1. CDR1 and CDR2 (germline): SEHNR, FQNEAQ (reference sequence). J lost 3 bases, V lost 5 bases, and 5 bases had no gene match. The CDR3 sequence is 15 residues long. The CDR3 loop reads CASSQGQGGTDTQYF. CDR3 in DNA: TGTGCCAGCAGCCAAGGACAGGGGGGAACAGATACGCAGTATTTT.

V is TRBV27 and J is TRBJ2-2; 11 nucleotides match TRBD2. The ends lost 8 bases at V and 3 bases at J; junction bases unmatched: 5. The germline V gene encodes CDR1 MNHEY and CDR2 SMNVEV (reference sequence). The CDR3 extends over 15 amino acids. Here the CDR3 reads CASRPLAGDTGELFF. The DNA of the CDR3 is TGTGCCAGCCGCCCACTAGCGGGGGACACCGGGGAGCTGTTTTTT.

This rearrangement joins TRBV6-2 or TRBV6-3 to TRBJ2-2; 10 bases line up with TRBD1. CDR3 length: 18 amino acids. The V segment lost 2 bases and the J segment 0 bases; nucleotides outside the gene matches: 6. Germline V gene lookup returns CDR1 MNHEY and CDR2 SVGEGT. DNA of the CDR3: TGTGCCAGCAGTTACAGACGGGACAGGGGTTCGAACACCGGGGAGCTGTTTTTT. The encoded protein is CASSYRRDRGSNTGELFF.

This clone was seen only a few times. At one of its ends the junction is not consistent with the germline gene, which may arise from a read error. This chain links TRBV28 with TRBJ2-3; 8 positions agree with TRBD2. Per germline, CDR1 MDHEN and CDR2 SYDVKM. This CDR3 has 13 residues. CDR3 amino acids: CASSFPGLDPQYF. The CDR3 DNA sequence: TGTGCCAGCAGTTTCCCGGGACTAGATCCGCAGTATTTT.